Below, one T cell receptor beta chain is given with its context. Repertoires were generated with immunoSEQ multiplex PCR, while TCRdb's copy carries only in-frame clones and drops some. The data show hundreds of thousands of clones, about 80% seen once. The data derive from a study of blood T cell repertoires in COVID-19. At the level of the study: From the United States, Italy and Spain came samples of acute and convalescent COVID-19.

The CDR3 is 13 amino acids. Trimming shortened V by 2 bases and J by 3 bases, and 7 bases separated the two germline ends. V is TRBV12-3 or TRBV12-4 and J is TRBJ1-1; the D gene is possibly TRBD1 (6 bases). This receptor was identified in a woman older than 75 with acute or convalescent COVID-19. The sample taken for sequencing was peripheral blood. The CDR3 region is CASSLNRDTEAFF. The CDR3 region has the DNA TGTGCCAGCAGTTTAAACAGGGACACTGAAGCTTTCTTT.